The rows below give T cell receptor beta chains drawn from one sample of a study of blood T cells in healthy people across ages. TCRdb recomputed calls from the 5' RACE reads with MiXCR, one row per CDR3 protein. The top ten hold around 13% of the sample, which has about a million distinct CDR3 sequences, around two fifths seen once. Sequencing input: blood. The receptors shown here come from a man aged 18-30 years in good health. The CDR3 runs from the conserved cysteine through the conserved F or W. Each record gives: CDR3 DNA, CDR3 protein, clone size, V gene, D gene, J gene. The D gene is left open where the match is weak. Not every row has a clone size; where given, it reads once, few, many or a size class.

TGTGCCAGCAGCTTAGGGCAACAGCGTCACACTGAAGCTTTCTTT	CASSLGQQRHTEAFF	once	TRBV7-2	-	TRBJ1-1
TGTGCCAGCAATCCCAAAAACACCGGGGAGCTGTTTTTT	CASNPKNTGELFF	few	TRBV6-2/TRBV6-3	-	TRBJ2-2
TGCGCCAGCAGCGTGACCGGGACAGAGGATTCACCCCTCCACTTT	CASSVTGTEDSPLHF	-	TRBV5-1	TRBD1	TRBJ1-6
TGTGCCACATCACAGGGATACAACACTGGGGCTTTCTTT	CATSQGYNTGAFF	-	TRBV7-9	-	TRBJ1-1
TGCAGCGTTGGGGGTCTCGGCGGCTACACCTTC	CSVGGLGGYTF	few	TRBV29-1	-	TRBJ1-2
TGTGCCAGCAGCTTAGTGGGTGAAAAACTGTTTTTT	CASSLVGEKLFF	many	TRBV27	-	TRBJ1-4
TGCGCCAGCAGCCACGGGGGGGGCTTCACAGATACGCAGTATTTT	CASSHGGGFTDTQYF	-	TRBV4-1	TRBD2	TRBJ2-3
TGCGCCAGCAGCCAGGGGATGGGACTAGCGGGAAGTACGCAGTATTTT	CASSQGMGLAGSTQYF	-	TRBV4-3	TRBD2	TRBJ2-3
TGTGCCAGCAGCCAAGATTACGAGTTGGGGGGCATGAGGGGCTACACCTTC	CASSQDYELGGMRGYTF	-	TRBV4-2	-	TRBJ1-2
TGCAGGGCTACCGGAAGGGAGACCCAGTACTTC	CRATGRETQYF	-	TRBV20-1	-	TRBJ2-5
TGCAGTGCTAGAGTTAAAAGATTCATGGCTCCTGAAAAAGAGACCCAGTACTTC	CSARVKRFMAPEKETQYF	-	TRBV20-1	-	TRBJ2-5
TGTGCCAGCAGTTTGTCTCGAGGGCTCATGAATACTGAAGCTTTCTTT	CASSLSRGLMNTEAFF	few	TRBV6-2/TRBV6-3	-	TRBJ1-1
TGTGCCAGCACCGTCTCTGGGTACGAGACCCAGTTCTTC	CASTVSGYETQFF	-	TRBV6-6	-	TRBJ2-1
TGTGCCAGCAGCCTGCTCAGTGGGGAAAAACTGTTTTTT	CASSLLSGEKLFF	few	TRBV5-5	-	TRBJ1-4
TGCAGTGCTACAGGGGGCGCGGAAGGAAAACTGTTTTTT	CSATGGAEGKLFF	-	TRBV20-1	TRBD1	TRBJ1-4
TGTGCCAGCTCACCACCCAACCTAGCGGTACTTAACAATGAGCAGTTCTTC	CASSPPNLAVLNNEQFF	-	TRBV18	TRBD2	TRBJ2-1
TGCAGTGCTAGAGATCGGTGGAATACAGATACGCAGTATTTT	CSARDRWNTDTQYF	-	TRBV20-1	-	TRBJ2-3
TGTGCCAGCAGCTTAGGAGGGGGCGACTTGGCATACTATGGCTACACCTTC	CASSLGGGDLAYYGYTF	few	TRBV11-2	TRBD1	TRBJ1-2
TGTGCCAGCAGTGACGAGGGGGTCACTGAAGCTTTCTTT	CASSDEGVTEAFF	-	TRBV2	-	TRBJ1-1
TGTGCCAGCAGCCTACCGGGCGGGGGGACACCTAGCACAGATACGCAGTATTTT	CASSLPGGGTPSTDTQYF	-	TRBV9	TRBD2	TRBJ2-3
TGTGCCAGCAGTTTAGGAGGGGCTCCTGGAAACACCATATATTTT	CASSLGGAPGNTIYF	-	TRBV12-3/TRBV12-4	-	TRBJ1-3
TGTGCCAGCAGCGTAGCTGGAACAGCCAGCTATGGCTACACCTTC	CASSVAGTASYGYTF	-	TRBV9	-	TRBJ1-2
TGCGCCAGCAGCCAAGACACCGAGATGGGGGGCTCTGAAGCTTTCTTT	CASSQDTEMGGSEAFF	many	TRBV4-3	-	TRBJ1-1
TGTGCCAGCAGTGAGGGTCGCCCGGGAGGTCAGCCCCAGCATTTT	CASSEGRPGGQPQHF	few	TRBV6-1	-	TRBJ1-5
TGTGCCAGCAGATCCGGGTGGGGGAAGGAACAGCCCCAGCATTTT	CASRSGWGKEQPQHF	few	TRBV27	-	TRBJ1-5
TGCAGTGCTACCGGCGGACAAGCCAATCAGCCCCAGCATTTT	CSATGGQANQPQHF	-	TRBV20-1	-	TRBJ1-5
TGTGCCAGCAGCGCGGGGGGGACCCAAGAGACCCAGTACTTC	CASSAGGTQETQYF	-	TRBV9	TRBD2	TRBJ2-5
TGTGCCAGCACCTCACACCCCAACATGAGGGGCCCAAAGATCACAGATACGCAGTATTTT	CASTSHPNMRGPKITDTQYF	-	TRBV11-2	-	TRBJ2-3
TGTGCCAGCAAGGACAACTCCTACGAGCAGTACTTC	CASKDNSYEQYF	once	TRBV25-1	-	TRBJ2-7
TGCGCCAGCAGCCAAGAGCACAGAATCAATCAGCCCCAGCATTTT	CASSQEHRINQPQHF	few	TRBV4-3	-	TRBJ1-5
TGCAGTGCTGGAGGACTAGCGGGGAGGAGGGAGACCCAGTACTTC	CSAGGLAGRRETQYF	few	TRBV20-1	TRBD2	TRBJ2-5
TGTGCCAGCACCCAGCCGGGACAACAAGACTACAATGAGCAGTTCTTC	CASTQPGQQDYNEQFF	few	TRBV6-7	-	TRBJ2-1
TGTGCCAGCAGTTACTCGAAGGCTGAGCAGTTCTTC	CASSYSKAEQFF	few	TRBV6-6	-	TRBJ2-1
TGCAGTGCTCCACAGGCCCCGGGACTAGCGGGTCTAACTAATACGCAGTATTTT	CSAPQAPGLAGLTNTQYF	few	TRBV20-1	TRBD2	TRBJ2-3
TGTGCCAGCAGCCAAGATTGGGGAGGGTTCCCCTACAATGAGCAGTACTTC	CASSQDWGGFPYNEQYF	-	TRBV14	TRBD2	TRBJ2-7
TGCGCCAGCAGCTTGGAGGGGCAGTTGCCCTCAGATACGCAGTATTTT	CASSLEGQLPSDTQYF	-	TRBV5-1	-	TRBJ2-3
TGTGCCAGCAGCCAAGGGACAGGGCTGAATGAGCAGTTCTTC	CASSQGTGLNEQFF	few	TRBV7-2	TRBD1	TRBJ2-1
TGCGCCAGCAGCCAAGTTTACAAAACTGAGGGCTACACCTTC	CASSQVYKTEGYTF	few	TRBV4-3	-	TRBJ1-2
TGTGCCAGCAGCTTAGATTGGGGTGGAGGCTACACCTTC	CASSLDWGGGYTF	-	TRBV11-2	-	TRBJ1-2
TGCGCCAGCAGGACGGTAGGGTTAAACACCGGGGAGCTGTTTTTT	CASRTVGLNTGELFF	-	TRBV5-1	-	TRBJ2-2
TGTGCCAACAGTCCCGACGTACGGAACCGGGCTTTCTTT	CANSPDVRNRAFF	-	TRBV6-5	-	TRBJ1-1
TGCAGTGCTAGAGAGGCCAGGGACTGGACCTACGAGCAGTTCTTC	CSAREARDWTYEQFF	-	TRBV20-1	-	TRBJ2-1
TGTGCCAGCAGCTTAGCCACAGCATCTGAATCTCATGGCTACACCTTC	CASSLATASESHGYTF	-	TRBV7-2	-	TRBJ1-2
TGCGCCAGCAGCTTGGGGAGTTCTAGCACAGATACGCAGTATTTT	CASSLGSSSTDTQYF	-	TRBV5-1	-	TRBJ2-3
TGTGCCAGCACCCCAGGGTTCGGCACTGAAGCTTTCTTT	CASTPGFGTEAFF	few	TRBV28	-	TRBJ1-1
TGCGCCAGCAGCAATGGGGGCCCGAATGAAAAACTGTTTTTT	CASSNGGPNEKLFF	-	TRBV5-1	-	TRBJ1-4
TGTGCCAGCAGCGATTTTTTAGGGACAGGGGTTCAGCCCCAGCATTTT	CASSDFLGTGVQPQHF	-	TRBV2	TRBD1	TRBJ1-5
TGCAGTGGGGGACAGGACTACAATGAGCAGTTCTTC	CSGGQDYNEQFF	-	TRBV20-1	TRBD1	TRBJ2-1
TGTGCCATCAGTGAGACTACGACTTCGGGAGAGGATGAGCAGTTCTTC	CAISETTTSGEDEQFF	-	TRBV10-3	-	TRBJ2-1
TGTGCCAGCAGTTACAAGCACAGGGACCTGAGCGTTGCTAACTATGGCTACACCTTC	CASSYKHRDLSVANYGYTF	-	TRBV6-2/TRBV6-3	-	TRBJ1-2
TGCAGCGTGGGCCTCCGTGGCGAAAAACTGTTTTTT	CSVGLRGEKLFF	many	TRBV29-1	-	TRBJ1-4
TGTGCCAGCAGCTACGGACAGGGTACCCATCAGCCCCAGCATTTT	CASSYGQGTHQPQHF	-	TRBV7-2	TRBD1	TRBJ1-5
TGTGCCAGCAGTGCCAAACCGGGACACGAAGTCTCCTATAATTCACCCCTCCACTTT	CASSAKPGHEVSYNSPLHF	-	TRBV25-1	-	TRBJ1-6
TGTGCCAGCAGACCCGACGGGAGGATGACTAGCAGCTATGGCTACACCTTC	CASRPDGRMTSSYGYTF	-	TRBV12-3/TRBV12-4	-	TRBJ1-2
TGCAGTGCTAGAGATTCCGTGGCCCCTCAGGGGCAGTACTTC	CSARDSVAPQGQYF	-	TRBV20-1	-	TRBJ2-7
TGCAGTGCTAGACGGGACGTCCATCAGCCCCAGCATTTT	CSARRDVHQPQHF	-	TRBV20-1	-	TRBJ1-5
TGTGCCAGCAGCCAAGAAGCGATACGGAACACTGAAGCTTTCTTT	CASSQEAIRNTEAFF	once	TRBV3-1	-	TRBJ1-1
TGTGCTAGTGGTTTGGGAGTTCGGCCCATTAATGAGCAGTTCTTC	CASGLGVRPINEQFF	-	TRBV12-5	-	TRBJ2-1
TGCGCCAGCAGCCAAGATCCGGGGGAAATCTACGAGCAGTACTTC	CASSQDPGEIYEQYF	few	TRBV4-3	-	TRBJ2-7